This T cell receptor beta chain is from a study of blood T cell repertoires in COVID-19. This CDR3 comprises 13 residues. With 0 bases removed from V and 10 bases from J, the gap between germline ends came to 11 bases. The germline V gene has CDR1 SGHRS and CDR2 YFSETQ. Profiled with immunoSEQ multiplex PCR; TCRdb holds only in-frame clones, not every one. The repertoire holds roughly 300,000 clones, with around 86% as singletons. The V and J genes are TRBV5-1 and TRBJ2-1, with a possible D match to TRBD2 (5 bases). The material sequenced was PBMCs or T cells enriched from blood (not recorded which). The sequence derives from a man aged 25-45 years who had recovered from COVID-19. This CDR3 is CASSLVGGGEQFF. The CDR3 bases are TGCGCCAGCAGCTTGGTAGGAGGAGGAGAGCAGTTCTTC.